These 20 T cell receptor beta chains were sequenced from one sample in a study of T cell clonotyping in hematopoietic cell transplantation. Only in-frame clones appear in the TCRdb table, and some are missing; sequencing was by immunoSEQ multiplex PCR. The sample holds around 7,500 clones, roughly nine tenths seen once. The input for sequencing was PBMCs, taken 180 days after allogeneic stem cell transplant. The receptors stem from a female patient in her forties or fifties who had an allogeneic stem cell transplant from an unrelated donor, so the T cells may come from the graft donor. Some clones in this sample may be carry-over from other donors' samples.

The count of this clone is one. The V call is TRBV19, the J call TRBJ2-6; weak D call: TRBD2 (5 bases). Per germline, CDR1 LNHDA and CDR2 SQIVND (reference sequence). V was shortened by 7 bases and J by 0 bases, with 10 bases between the two germline ends. This CDR3 is 15 amino acids long. Written as DNA, the CDR3 is TGTGCCAGTACAAGCCGGGACTCTGGGGCCAACGTCCTGACTTTC. Its protein is CASTSRDSGANVLTF.

The chain carries TRBV19 and TRBJ2-5, with 10 bases that match TRBD2. CDR1 and CDR2 (germline): LNHDA, SQIVND (reference sequence). With V trimmed by 0 bases and J by 7 bases, 5 bases remained unmatched. The CDR3 is 15 amino acids. Here the CDR3 DNA reads TGTGCCAGTAGTATAGACCGGACTAGCGGTGGGACCCAGTACTTC. This sequence encodes CASSIDRTSGGTQYF.

This clone came up once. The chain carries TRBV4-1 and TRBJ1-5; tentative D call: TRBD1 (6 bases). The CDR3 is made up of 15 amino acids. Per the germline V gene, CDR1 is MGHRA and CDR2 is YSYEKL. Deletions cut 6 bases from V and 11 bases from J, with 23 bases between. As DNA, the CDR3 is TGCGCCAGCAGTCTTCACCGGGACATCCCTGAGGCCCAGCATTTT. Residues: CASSLHRDIPEAQHF.

The rearrangement uses TRBV19 and TRBJ2-2; D call uncertain. The germline V gene encodes CDR1 LNHDA and CDR2 SQIVND (reference sequence). CDR3 length: 13 amino acids. Trimming cost V 7 bases and J 6 bases, with 12 bases left between them. Here the CDR3 reads CASNWAVAGELFF. CDR3 in DNA: TGTGCCAGTAATTGGGCTGTCGCCGGGGAGCTGTTTTTT.

The V and J genes are TRBV28 and TRBJ1-4; D is perhaps TRBD1 (5 bases). The CDR3 runs 15 residues. Germline-derived CDR1 and CDR2 are MDHEN and SYDVKM. Trimming left V 4 bases short and J 6 bases short, with 15 bases between. This chain's CDR3 is CASSSPGGKDEKLFF. The CDR3, as DNA: TGTGCCAGCAGTTCCCCGGGGGGAAAGGATGAAAAACTGTTTTTT. The full variable domain, with the rest looked up from reference TRBV28 and TRBJ1-4, is DVKVTQSSRYLVKRTGEKVFLECVQDMDHENMFWYRQDPGLGLRLIYFSYDVKMKEKGDIPEGYSVSREKKERFSLILESASTNQTSMYLCASSSPGGKDEKLFFGSGTQLSVL.

The chain links TRBV18 to TRBJ1-4; D remains ambiguous. Germline V CDR1 and CDR2: KGHSH, LQKENI. V lost 3 bases and J 2 bases, leaving 7 bases between the germline ends. The CDR3 sequence is 14 residues long. CDR3 residues: CASSPTRTNEKLFF. Written as DNA, the CDR3 is TGTGCCAGCTCACCGACCAGGACTAATGAAAAACTGTTTTTT. Together with reference TRBV18 and TRBJ1-4, the CDR3 gives the full variable domain: NAGVMQNPRHLVRRRGQEARLRCSPMKGHSHVYWYRQLPEEGLKFMVYLQKENIIDESGMPKERFSAEFPKEGPSILRIQQVVRGDSAAYFCASSPTRTNEKLFFGSGTQLSVL.

The chain is built from TRBV7-2 and TRBJ2-3; 7 bases map to TRBD2. CDR1 and CDR2 from the germline V gene are SGHTA and FQGNSA. The CDR3 spans 15 residues. With 6 bases clipped from V and 6 bases from J, the junction kept 12 bases outside the gene matches. The CDR3 sequence: CASRRGTTPQDTQYF. The DNA for the CDR3 is TGTGCCAGCAGGCGTGGGACTACCCCGCAGGATACGCAGTATTTT.

This clone was seen a single time. J is TRBJ2-1 and V is TRBV9; D may be TRBD2 (6 bases). CDR3 length equals 15 residues. The germline V and J ends were trimmed by 7 bases and 3 bases, with 17 bases remaining between them. Germline CDR1 SGDLS, CDR2 YYNGEE. Here the CDR3 reads CASSDISGLYNEQFF. In DNA, the CDR3 is TGTGCCAGCTCTGATATCAGCGGGCTCTACAATGAGCAGTTCTTC.

The gene calls are TRBV7-9 and TRBJ2-3, with a weak D call TRBD2 (5 bases). V gave up 8 bases and J gave up 2 bases, with 11 bases separating them. This CDR3 contains 13 residues. The germline V gene encodes CDR1 SEHNR and CDR2 FQNEAQ (reference sequence). The DNA of the CDR3 is TGTGCCAGCTCCGGAGGATTCACAGATACGCAGTATTTT. This gives the protein CASSGGFTDTQYF. Full variable domain (outside the CDR3, taken from reference TRBV7-9 and TRBJ2-3): DTGVSQNPRHKITKRGQNVTFRCDPISEHNRLYWYRQTLGQGPEFLTYFQNEAQLEKSRLLSDRFSAERPKGSFSTLEIQRTEQGDSAMYLCASSGGFTDTQYFGPGTRLTVL.

The chain recombines TRBV28 with TRBJ1-4; TRBD1 agrees at 7 bases. The CDR3 runs 13 residues. Unmatched junction bases numbered 10, after V lost 10 bases and J lost 8 bases. From germline, CDR1 is MDHEN and CDR2 SYDVKM. The CDR3, as DNA: TGTGCCATCAAGGGACAGCGACCCGAAAAACTGTTTTTT. This translates into CAIKGQRPEKLFF.

The chain employs TRBV2 and TRBJ1-1; D may be TRBD1 (6 bases). Germline values: CDR1 SNHLY, CDR2 FYNNEI. This CDR3 region has 13 residues. V lost 11 bases to trimming and J lost 2 bases, with 15 bases between them. The CDR3 loop is CAGQTEKNTEAFF. As DNA, the CDR3 is TGTGCCGGACAGACAGAAAAAAACACTGAAGCTTTCTTT.

The gene calls are TRBV6-1 and TRBJ1-2, with D perhaps TRBD1 (6 bases). V was clipped by 5 bases and J by 6 bases, with 13 bases between them. CDR3 length equals 13 residues. CDR1 MNHNS and CDR2 SASEGT come from the germline V gene. Written as DNA, the CDR3 is TGTGCCAGCAGTTCAGGGGAGGTTAATGGCTACACCTTC. Translating gives CASSSGEVNGYTF.

This chain connects TRBV5-4 to TRBJ2-5, with TRBD1 identical over 9 bases. The CDR3 consists of 15 residues. Germline V gene sequence: CDR1 SGHNT, CDR2 YYREEE (reference sequence). The ends lost 5 bases at V and 3 bases at J; junction bases unmatched: 8. CDR3 DNA sequence: TGTGCCAGCAGTTCTCAGGACAGGGGTAAAGAGACCCAGTACTTC. Translation gives CASSSQDRGKETQYF.

The chain has TRBV19 and TRBJ2-1; 8 nucleotides line up with TRBD2. There are 15 residues in the CDR3. The germline CDR1 and CDR2 sequences are LNHDA and SQIVND (reference sequence). Unmatched junction bases numbered 11, after V lost 6 bases and J lost 7 bases. DNA of the CDR3: TGTGCCAGTAGCGAAACTAGCGGAAAGTATAATGAGCAGTTCTTC. Translation gives CASSETSGKYNEQFF. Looking up the rest from reference TRBV19 and TRBJ2-1 gives the full variable domain: DGGITQSPKYLFRKEGQNVTLSCEQNLNHDAMYWYRQDPGQGLRLIYYSQIVNDFQKGDIAEGYSVSREKKESFPLTVTSAQKNPTAFYLCASSETSGKYNEQFFGPGTRLTVL.

The V and J genes are TRBV7-9 and TRBJ1-4; a possible D gene is TRBD1 (5 bases). CDR1 is SEHNR and CDR2 is FQNEAQ in the germline V gene (reference sequence). Deletions cut 6 bases from V and 4 bases from J, with 15 bases between. The CDR3 runs to 15 residues. DNA for the CDR3: TGTGCCAGCAGTGGGGGACGACCGCTTAATGAAAAACTGTTTTTT. Translating it yields CASSGGRPLNEKLFF.

The genes are TRBV6-4 and TRBJ1-6; D call uncertain. This CDR3 is 13 amino acids long. The ends were cut back, 2 bases at V and 8 bases at J, with 7 bases in the middle. Germline lookup yields CDR1 MRHNA and CDR2 SNTAGT. CDR3 sequence reads: CASSDRFDSPLHF. Here the CDR3 DNA reads TGTGCCAGCAGTGACCGGTTTGATTCACCCCTCCACTTT.

This clone was counted a single time. The chain has TRBV28 and TRBJ1-1; D is ambiguous. Trimming stripped 10 bases from V and 4 bases from J, with 10 bases between. CDR3 size: 11 residues. The germline V gene encodes CDR1 MDHEN and CDR2 SYDVKM. CDR3 in DNA: TGTGCCACCATCAGTCCCACTGAAGCTTTCTTT. It yields the protein CATISPTEAFF.

The chain has TRBV6-1 and TRBJ2-1; 8 positions agree with TRBD1. Germline lookup yields CDR1 MNHNS and CDR2 SASEGT. The V segment lost 4 bases and the J segment 7 bases; nucleotides outside the gene matches: 12. The CDR3 totals 16 residues. The CDR3 reads CASSGLGTGSRNEQFF. The CDR3 DNA sequence: TGTGCCAGCAGTGGACTAGGGACAGGTTCTCGGAATGAGCAGTTCTTC.

The chain uses TRBV30 and TRBJ1-2, with unresolved D. Germline V gives CDR1 GTSNPN, CDR2 SVGIG (reference sequence). Trimming took 1 base from V and 4 from J, leaving 13 bases between them. This CDR3 is built from 14 residues. The CDR3 reads CAWSGPRTGYGYTF. The CDR3 DNA is TGTGCCTGGAGTGGCCCTAGGACGGGCTATGGCTACACCTTC.

This clone was recorded only once. The chain combines TRBV7-6 with TRBJ2-3, with TRBD2 matching 11 bases. The J segment lost 5 bases and the V segment lost 6 bases, leaving 7 bases of the junction unmatched. The CDR3 runs to 15 residues. Per the germline V gene, CDR1 is SGHVS and CDR2 is FNYEAQ. The CDR3 sequence is CASRALAGVEDTQYF. DNA of the CDR3: TGTGCCAGCAGGGCACTAGCGGGAGTTGAAGATACGCAGTATTTT.